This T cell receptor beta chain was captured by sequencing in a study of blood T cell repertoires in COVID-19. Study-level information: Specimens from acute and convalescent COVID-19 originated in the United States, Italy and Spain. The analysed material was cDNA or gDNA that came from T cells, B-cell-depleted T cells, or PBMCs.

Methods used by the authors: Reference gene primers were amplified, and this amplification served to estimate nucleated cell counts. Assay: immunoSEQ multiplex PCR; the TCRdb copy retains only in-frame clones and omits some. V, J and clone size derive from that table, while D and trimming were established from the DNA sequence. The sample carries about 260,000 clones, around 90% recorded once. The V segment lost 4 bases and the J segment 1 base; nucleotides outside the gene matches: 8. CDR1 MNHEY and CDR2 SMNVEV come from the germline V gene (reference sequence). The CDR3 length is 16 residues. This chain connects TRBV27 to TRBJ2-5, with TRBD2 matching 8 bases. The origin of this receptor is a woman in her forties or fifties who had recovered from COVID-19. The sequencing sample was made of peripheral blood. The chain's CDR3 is CASSSLAGRIQETQYF. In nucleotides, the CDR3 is TGTGCCAGCAGTTCCTTAGCGGGGAGAATCCAAGAGACCCAGTACTTC.